This T cell receptor beta chain was captured by sequencing in a study of cytomegalovirus exposure and HLA in healthy donors. Produced via immunoSEQ multiplex PCR; TCRdb's table is partial and in-frame only. This table holds more than 90,000 clones, about 85% found once. CDR1 and CDR2 from the germline V gene are LGHNA and YNFKEQ. V was cut by 0 bases and J by 0 bases, with 9 bases left in between. This CDR3 spans 15 amino acids. The V gene is TRBV4-2, the J gene TRBJ2-7; tentative D call: TRBD2 (6 bases). Sample: PBMCs. The receptor was isolated from a man aged 18 to 29 in good health and CMV-seropositive. The CDR3 sequence: CASSQEAGNSYEQYF. In DNA form, the CDR3 reads TGTGCCAGCAGCCAAGAGGCGGGGAACTCCTACGAGCAGTACTTC.